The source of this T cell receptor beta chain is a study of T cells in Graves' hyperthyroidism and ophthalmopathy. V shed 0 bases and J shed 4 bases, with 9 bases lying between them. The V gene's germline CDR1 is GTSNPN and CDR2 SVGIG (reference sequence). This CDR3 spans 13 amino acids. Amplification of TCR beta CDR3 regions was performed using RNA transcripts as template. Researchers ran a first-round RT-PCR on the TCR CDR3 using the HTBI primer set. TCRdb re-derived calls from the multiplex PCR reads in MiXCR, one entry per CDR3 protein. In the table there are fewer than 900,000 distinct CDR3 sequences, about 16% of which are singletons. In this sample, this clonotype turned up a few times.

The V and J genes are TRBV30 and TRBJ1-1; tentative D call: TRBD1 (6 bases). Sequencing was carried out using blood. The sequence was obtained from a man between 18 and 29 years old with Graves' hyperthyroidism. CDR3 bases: TGTGCCTGGAGTGTACTAGGGGGCACTGAAGCTTTCTTT. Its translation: CAWSVLGGTEAFF.